What follows are 9 T cell receptor beta chains derived from one specimen sequenced in a study of technical replicates of blood from a handful of donors. Clones were read by immunoSEQ multiplex PCR, and TCRdb kept only the in-frame ones, dropping some. Of roughly 57,000 clones in the sample, nearly 95% are singletons; the top ten hold roughly 3.1%. The sample comprised PBMCs. The source of these receptors is a human donor in good health. Some clones in this sample may be carry-over from other donors' samples.

The genes are TRBV4-2 and TRBJ1-2, with D unclear. Trimming cost V 1 base and J 0 bases, with 9 bases left between them. This CDR3 is 15 amino acids long. The germline CDR1 and CDR2 sequences are LGHNA and YNFKEQ. CDR3 nucleotide sequence: TGTGCCAGCAGCCAAGCAGGTGCAGCTAACTATGGCTACACCTTC. This sequence encodes CASSQAGAANYGYTF.

J is TRBJ2-6 and V is TRBV4-3; 7 bases match TRBD2. CDR3 length: 15 residues. V gave up 3 bases and J gave up 3 bases; unmatched junction bases: 2. Germline V gives CDR1 LGHNA, CDR2 YSLEER. CDR3 DNA: TGCGCCAGCAGCCACGGGAGGAGTGGGGCCAACGTCCTGACTTTC. It yields the protein CASSHGRSGANVLTF.

The rearrangement links TRBV7-2 to TRBJ1-3; no definite D call. Germline CDR1 and CDR2: SGHTA and FQGNSA. With 1 base removed from V and 1 base from J, the gap between germline ends came to 5 bases. CDR3 length equals 14 residues. Written as DNA, the CDR3 is TGTGCCAGCAGCTTAGGGCCTTCTGGAAACACCATATATTTT. Amino acids: CASSLGPSGNTIYF. Supplemented by reference TRBV7-2 and TRBJ1-3, the full variable domain reads GAGVSQSPSNKVTEKGKDVELRCDPISGHTALYWYRQSLGQGLEFLIYFQGNSAPDKSGLPSDRFSAERTGGSVSTLTIQRTQQEDSAVYLCASSLGPSGNTIYFGEGSWLTVV.

V and J are TRBV11-2 and TRBJ2-3, with D tentatively TRBD1 (6 bases). CDR3 length: 14 residues. Trimming took off 6 bases at V and 2 bases at J, with 12 bases between the two ends. Germline V gene sequence: CDR1 SGHAT, CDR2 FQNNGV. Written as DNA, the CDR3 is TGTGCCAGCAGTAGTACAGGGCCCACAGATACGCAGTATTTT. This sequence encodes CASSSTGPTDTQYF.

V gene TRBV14 combines with J gene TRBJ2-1; D perhaps matches TRBD1 (6 bases). Trimming removed 2 bases from V and 11 bases from J, with 13 bases in between. Per the germline V gene, CDR1 is SGHDN and CDR2 is FVKESK. The CDR3 runs 13 residues. CDR3 nucleotide sequence: TGTGCCAGCAGCCAATCCCGAAGGGACAAGCAGTTCTTC. This translates into CASSQSRRDKQFF.

The chain carries TRBV19 and TRBJ2-1, with D possibly being TRBD1 (6 bases). CDR1 is LNHDA, CDR2 SQIVND, per germline (reference sequence). This CDR3 comprises 12 residues. The germline V and J ends were trimmed by 4 bases and 8 bases, with 9 bases remaining between them. CDR3 nucleotides: TGTGCCAGTAGTAACAGGGTTGATGAGCAGTTCTTC. Amino acids: CASSNRVDEQFF.

This chain joins TRBV7-9 and TRBJ2-5, with D possibly TRBD1 on 6 matching bases. The CDR3 loop spans 14 amino acids. Germline assignment: CDR1 SEHNR and CDR2 FQNEAQ (reference sequence). Trimming removed 5 bases from V and 5 bases from J, with 15 bases in between. The DNA of the CDR3 is TGTGCCAGCAGCAGGTCACAGGGCGTGGAGACCCAGTACTTC. It codes for CASSRSQGVETQYF.

The V and J genes are TRBV6-6 and TRBJ2-7, with 8 bases fitting TRBD2. This CDR3 contains 14 residues. CDR1 is MNHNY, CDR2 SVGAGI, per germline (reference sequence). J gave up 1 base and V 2 bases, and 1 base lay outside the gene matches. This CDR3 reads CASSYGGRSYEQYF. DNA of the CDR3: TGTGCCAGCAGTTACGGCGGGAGGTCCTACGAGCAGTACTTC.

The sample holds one count of this clone. The chain couples TRBV6-5 to TRBJ2-7, with D perhaps TRBD2 (5 bases). Germline-derived CDR1 and CDR2 are MNHEY and SVGAGI. The germline V and J ends were trimmed by 6 bases and 0 bases, with 15 bases remaining between them. This CDR3 has 15 residues. DNA for the CDR3: TGTGCCAGCAGACAACAAAGCGGAAGCTCCTACGAGCAGTACTTC. Encoded protein: CASRQQSGSSYEQYF.